Sequencing of this TCR beta chain was carried out in a study of regulatory T cells in long-lasting Graves disease. Study findings and constraints: Whereas new patients shared 966 public clonotypes, persistent patients shared more, at under 3,500. TCR diversity was lower in persistent than newly diagnosed Graves' disease.

This clonotype was counted many times. Its antigen remains unknown. Regarding time point: persistent/refractory GD, antithyroid drugs over 5 years with positive TRAb. There was RNA extracted from PBMCs, and the TCR library was made from it. Germline V gene data show CDR1 as SGHTA and CDR2 as FQGNSA. This CDR3 comprises 16 residues. V gave up 1 base and J gave up 4 bases, with 17 bases separating them. In building TCR beta libraries, iRepertoire HTBI primers were used together with Arm-PCR of CDR3 regions. In TCRdb, the multiplex PCR reads were re-called with MiXCR into one record per CDR3 protein. In the table there are 400,000 to 500,000 distinct CDR3 sequences, roughly 23% of which are singletons.

This TCR derives from a female donor with Graves disease. The chain is built from TRBV7-2 and TRBJ2-7, with D perhaps given as TRBD1 or TRBD2 (7 bases each). The sequences come from peripheral blood mononuclear cells (PBMCs), collected when the disease was refractory, from a patient treated with antithyroid drugs. Here the CDR3 DNA reads TGTGCCAGCAGCTTAGGCACAGGGGCGGGGGAATACGAGCAGTACTTC. Translation: CASSLGTGAGEYEQYF.